The source of this T cell receptor beta chain is a study of blood T cell repertoires in COVID-19 (dated by TCRdb to 2019 to 2021). About the study as a whole: Samples covering the acute and convalescent phases of COVID-19 were provided by collaborators in the United States, Italy and Spain. The prospective study material was composed of cDNA or gDNA derived from T cells, B-cell-depleted T cells, or PBMCs. Subjects who had been exposed to COVID-19, were actively infected with it, or had recovered from it provided the deeply sampled blood TCRbeta repertoires that made up the dataset. The repertoires were released in a freely available public database meant as a resource for research on the immune response to SARS-CoV-2. Samples were obtained from the ongoing ImmuneRACE study (first 160 participants) and from over a thousand subjects provided by 6 global collaborators. Sample metadata almost always included a de-identified subject ID, COVID-19 status, age in years and sex. Where HLA class I and class II types were available, the types were taken from metadata supplied by the sample provider, not from assay-based typing. What the work shows at the level of the full study, not this receptor alone: The amount of clinical and demographic metadata varied by source and participant and was provided uncurated.

The immunoSEQ Assay, a bias-controlled multiplex PCR, was used to amplify TCRbeta CDR3 regions from genomic DNA. In the authors' own workflow: The number of nucleated cells in each sample was estimated by amplification of reference gene primers within the assay. To quantify the absolute abundance of each unique TCRbeta CDR3 rearrangement, sequence reads were collapsed and filtered. For each sample, productive Simpson clonality was calculated as the square root of Simpson's diversity index over productive rearrangements. Held by TCRdb, this immuneACCESS table contains in-frame sequences only and omits some clones. Under half of the omission traces to an unresolved V gene where checked; the cause of the rest is unknown. V and J calls and clone size come straight from that table; D and trimming were deduced from the DNA. For this sample there are hundreds of thousands of clones; roughly 85% appear just once. The biggest ten clones account for 1.4% of the sample.

Each collaborating institution followed its own protocols to collect whole blood in K2EDTA tubes. For TCRbeta analysis, collaborators shipped samples as frozen whole blood, isolated PBMCs, or DNA extracted from either of those sample types. The germline V gene sets CDR1 to MGHRA and CDR2 to YSYEKL. The CDR3 has 17 amino acids, counting the end cysteine and phenylalanine. This entry keeps only the CDR3 DNA: 51 bases, framed from base 1. Trimming leaves V shorter by 1 base and J shorter by 2 bases, with the junction holding 11 bases beyond the gene matches. On this clone itself: The antigen this receptor binds is unknown. Base qualities were left out, and no much larger clone turns up one base away.

Here the chain combines TRBV4-1 and TRBJ2-7, with TRBD1 matching 7 junction bases. Sequencing was carried out using peripheral blood. The origin of this receptor is a woman in her twenties or thirties with active or convalescent COVID-19. The base sequence is TGCGCCAGCAGCCAAGCGTTCTTACAGGGGACACCCTACGAGCAGTACTTC. This translates into CASSQAFLQGTPYEQYF.